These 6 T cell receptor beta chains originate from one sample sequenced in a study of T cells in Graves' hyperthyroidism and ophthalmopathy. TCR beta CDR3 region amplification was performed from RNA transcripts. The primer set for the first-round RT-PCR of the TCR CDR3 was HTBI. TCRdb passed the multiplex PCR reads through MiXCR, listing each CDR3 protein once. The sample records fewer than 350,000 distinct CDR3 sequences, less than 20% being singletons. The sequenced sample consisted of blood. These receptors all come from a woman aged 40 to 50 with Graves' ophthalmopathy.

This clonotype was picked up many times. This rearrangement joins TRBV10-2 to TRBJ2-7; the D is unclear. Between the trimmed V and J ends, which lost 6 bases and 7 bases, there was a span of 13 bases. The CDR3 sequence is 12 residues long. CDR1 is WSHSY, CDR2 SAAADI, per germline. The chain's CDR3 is CASSVVLREQYF. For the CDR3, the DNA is TGCGCCAGCAGCGTGGTACTTCGGGAGCAGTACTTC.

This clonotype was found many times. The CDR3 region is CATTQGSGELFF. CDR3 coding DNA: TGTGCCACCACCCAGGGTTCCGGGGAGCTGTTTTTT. J is TRBJ2-2 and V is TRBV24-1; D may be TRBD1 (5 bases). The CDR3 spans 12 residues. V lost 8 bases and J 6 bases, leaving 9 bases between the germline ends. The V gene's germline CDR1 is KGHDR and CDR2 SFDVKD.

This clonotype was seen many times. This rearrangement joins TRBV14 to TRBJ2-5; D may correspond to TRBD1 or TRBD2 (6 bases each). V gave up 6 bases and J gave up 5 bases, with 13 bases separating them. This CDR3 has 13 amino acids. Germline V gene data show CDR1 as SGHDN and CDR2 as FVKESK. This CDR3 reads CASSRGAQETQYF. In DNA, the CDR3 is TGTGCCAGCAGTAGGGGGGCGCAGGAGACCCAGTACTTC. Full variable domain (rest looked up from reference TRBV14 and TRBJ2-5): EAGVTQFPSHSVIEKGQTVTLRCDPISGHDNLYWYRRVMGKEIKFLLHFVKESKQDESGMPNNRFLAERTGGTYSTLKVQPAELEDSGVYFCASSRGAQETQYFGPGTRLLVL.

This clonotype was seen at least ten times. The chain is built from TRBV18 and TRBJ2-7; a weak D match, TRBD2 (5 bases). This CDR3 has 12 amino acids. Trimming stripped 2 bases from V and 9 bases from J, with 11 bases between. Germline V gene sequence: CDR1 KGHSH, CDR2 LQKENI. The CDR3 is CASSPGERWQYF. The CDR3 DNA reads TGTGCCAGCTCACCAGGGGAGAGGTGGCAGTACTTC.

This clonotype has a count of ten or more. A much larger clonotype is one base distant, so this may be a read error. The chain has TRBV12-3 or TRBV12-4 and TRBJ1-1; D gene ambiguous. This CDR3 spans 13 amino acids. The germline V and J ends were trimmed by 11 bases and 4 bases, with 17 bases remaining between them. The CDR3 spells CACNIRPLTEAFF. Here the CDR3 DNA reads TGTGCCTGCAACATCCGACCGCTCACTGAAGCTTTCTTT.

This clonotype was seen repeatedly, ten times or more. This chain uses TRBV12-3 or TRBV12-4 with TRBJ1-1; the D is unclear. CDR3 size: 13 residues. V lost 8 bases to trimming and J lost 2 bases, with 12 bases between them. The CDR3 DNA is TGTGCCAGCCAGCACGGATACAACACTGAAGCTTTCTTT. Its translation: CASQHGYNTEAFF.